Listed here is a single T cell receptor beta chain. This clonotype was found a few times. This clone's antigen is unknown. The record has no base qualities; no much larger clone is one base away. From the germline V gene, CDR1 is MNHNS and CDR2 is SASEGT. A distance of 26 bases separates the germline ends of V and J, which lose 5 bases and 9 bases respectively. Inclusive of the bounding cysteine and phenylalanine, the CDR3 is 16 residues long. Just CDR3 DNA is preserved here, 48 bases in frame from base 1. The meaning of the sample's treatment or condition label: approximately 10-day PBMC culture with coronavirus spike peptide pools or control peptides (ViraFEST assay). The ViraFEST assay, used in the study, expanded antigen-specific T cells with peptide pools and then identified the expanded clonotypes through TCR sequencing. The convalescent patients' positive SARS-CoV-2 PCR tests were from March to December 2020, which was before the Alpha, Beta and Delta variants emerged in the United States. About 1.8 million PBMCs per well were cultured in IMDM with roughly 5% human AB serum and 8.5 to 10 IU/ml IL-2, plus 10 ug/ml peptide pools. On days 3 and 7, half of the culture medium was replaced with fresh IL-2-containing medium. CD4+ T cells were isolated after around 11 days of culture through negative selection using the EasySep CD4+ T cell isolation kit. Ficoll-Paque Plus gradient centrifugation was used to isolate PBMCs from whole blood, and the isolated PBMCs were then either used fresh or cryopreserved at -140C. Each culture condition was generally run in triplicate wells.

This entry is derived from a study of vaccination and CD4 T cells after COVID-19 (dated by TCRdb to about 2022). Background for the entire study: Every convalescent patient had a positive nasal swab PCR test for SARS-CoV-2, with mild disease in 8 to 10 patients and severe disease in one. The convalescent cohort comprised six males and four females, including two Hispanic individuals, seven Caucasians, two Asians and one multiracial person. Participants received two doses of either the Pfizer-BioNTech BNT162b2 vaccine (n=8) or the Moderna mRNA-1273 vaccine (n=2). Post-COVID blood samples were collected from convalescent patients a median of around 96 days after diagnosis, with a range of about 30 to 161 days. Post-vaccine blood samples were taken a median of around 70 days after the second vaccine dose, with a range of roughly 13 to 250 days. For stimulating the cultures, overlapping spike peptide pools were used, derived from SARS-CoV-2 as well as from the common cold coronaviruses HCoV-NL63, HCoV-OC43 and HCoV-229E. Control cultures used a CEFX viral epitope pool as positive control, an HIV-1 Nef peptide pool as negative control, or no peptide. In under twelve COVID-19 convalescent patients and a handful of infection-naive healthy vaccine recipients, researchers compared the spike-specific CD4+ TCR repertoire from before mRNA vaccination with the repertoire from after. The paper as a whole reports these results and caveats: Although the median number of SARS-CoV-2-reactive clonotypes went up from around 20 after infection to 30 to 45 after vaccination, the increase was not significant. Nearly all vaccine-specific clones in convalescent patients (304 of 307) were mono-reactive for SARS-CoV-2 spike rather than cross-reactive with common cold coronaviruses. The number of convalescent patients in the study was relatively small, and the study did not examine early timepoints following natural infection. Among convalescent patients, a median roughly 84% of the SARS-CoV-2-reactive clones seen after vaccination appeared only after vaccination, which suggests priming specific to the vaccine.

Preparation of the library involved PCR. At the Johns Hopkins FTIC core, DNA from the cultured CD4+ T cells underwent TCR sequencing with the Oncomine TCR Beta short-read assay. The QIAamp micro DNA kit was used to extract genomic DNA from the cultured CD4+ T cells. Oncomine TCR Beta libraries from cultured CD4+ T cells were pooled with unique dual indexes and sequenced on an Illumina iSeq 100. The paper's data handling went like this. Non-productive sequences were removed, and CDR3s that did not start with C, did not end with F or W, or were shorter than 7 amino acids were discarded. Antigen-specific clonotypes were identified using the MANAFEST web application through comparison of peptide-stimulated wells with reference and other culture wells. An FDR below 0.05, an odds ratio above 5, and a productive frequency above 0.1% in at least two of three replicate wells were required for clones to be considered positive. Clonotypes that were significantly expanded in both SARS-CoV-2 spike wells and at least one common cold coronavirus spike condition were defined as cross-reactive. Using R version 3.6.1, CDR3 homology was evaluated through Levenshtein distances (stringdist) along with unrooted phylogenetic trees (ape). TCRdb handled the public reads itself, with Q25 trimming in fastp and clone calling in MiXCR, and kept productive beta chains. Each record represents a unique CDR3 protein, reported with the most common genes and DNA among its rows. The V and J calls and clone size come from TCRdb's table, not from the authors' own analysis. This sample is represented by approximately 2,000 distinct CDR3 sequences; about 59% of them were singletons. Jointly, the top ten make up over 75% of the sample.

This sequence originates from a human donor who had recovered from COVID-19. The chain was built from TRBV6-1 and TRBJ2-7; the D segment may tentatively be TRBD1 or TRBD2, each giving 6 matched bases. Sequences were derived from CD4+ T cells from blood, cultured in vitro, sampled after SARS-CoV-2 vaccination. The CDR3 corresponds to CASSRGYGSTIRGQYF. The DNA sequence is as follows: TGTGCCAGCAGTAGGGGGTACGGGAGTACCATACGAGGGCAGTACTTC.